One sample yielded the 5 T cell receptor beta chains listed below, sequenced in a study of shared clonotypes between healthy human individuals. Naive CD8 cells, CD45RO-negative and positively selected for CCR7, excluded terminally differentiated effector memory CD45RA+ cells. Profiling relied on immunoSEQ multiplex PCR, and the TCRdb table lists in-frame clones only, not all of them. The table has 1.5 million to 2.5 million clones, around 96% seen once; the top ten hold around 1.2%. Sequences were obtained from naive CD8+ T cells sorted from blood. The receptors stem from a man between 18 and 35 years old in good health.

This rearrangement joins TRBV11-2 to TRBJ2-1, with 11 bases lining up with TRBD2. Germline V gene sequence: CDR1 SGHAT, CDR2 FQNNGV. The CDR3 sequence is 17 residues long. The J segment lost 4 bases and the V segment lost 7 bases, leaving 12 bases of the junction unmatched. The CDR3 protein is CASIPFPGTSGYNEQFF. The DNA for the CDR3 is TGTGCCAGCATCCCTTTCCCCGGGACTAGCGGTTACAATGAGCAGTTCTTC.

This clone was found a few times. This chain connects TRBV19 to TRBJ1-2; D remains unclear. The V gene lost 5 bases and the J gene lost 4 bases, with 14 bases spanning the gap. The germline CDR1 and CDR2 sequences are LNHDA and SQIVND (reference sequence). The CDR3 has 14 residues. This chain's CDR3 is CASSERPTIYGYTF. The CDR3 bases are TGTGCCAGTAGTGAAAGGCCGACGATCTATGGCTACACCTTC.

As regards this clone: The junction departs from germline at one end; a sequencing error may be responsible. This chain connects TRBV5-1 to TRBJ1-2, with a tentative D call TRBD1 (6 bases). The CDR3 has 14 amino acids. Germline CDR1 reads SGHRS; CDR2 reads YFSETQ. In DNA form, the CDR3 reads TGCGCCAGCAGCTTCGAACAGGGAAACTCTGGCTACACCTTC. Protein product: CASSFEQGNSGYTF.

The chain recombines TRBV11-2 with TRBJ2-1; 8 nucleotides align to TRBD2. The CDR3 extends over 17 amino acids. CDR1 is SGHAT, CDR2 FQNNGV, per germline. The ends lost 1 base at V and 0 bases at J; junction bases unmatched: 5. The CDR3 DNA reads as TGTGCCAGCAGCTTAGCGGCGGGGGGCCCCTCCTACAATGAGCAGTTCTTC. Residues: CASSLAAGGPSYNEQFF.

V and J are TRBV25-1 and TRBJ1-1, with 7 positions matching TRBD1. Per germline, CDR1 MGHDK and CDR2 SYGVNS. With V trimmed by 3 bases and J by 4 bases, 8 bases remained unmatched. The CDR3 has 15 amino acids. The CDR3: CASSDHRQGPTEAFF. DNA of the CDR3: TGTGCCAGCAGTGACCACCGACAGGGCCCCACTGAAGCTTTCTTT.